This T cell receptor beta chain was obtained from a study of spatial heterogeneity in lung cancer. This clonotype has only a few counts. Germline V gives CDR1 DFQATT, CDR2 SNEGSKA (reference sequence). The V gene lost 3 bases and the J gene lost 4 bases, with 13 bases spanning the gap. The CDR3 consists of 14 residues. One entry per CDR3 protein results from TCRdb running MiXCR on the 5' RACE reads. The table records just under 95,000 distinct CDR3 sequences, about 12% of them present only once. As for time point: sample taken at primary tumor resection. Donors were around 70 untreated early-stage non-small cell lung cancer patients.

This sequence originates from a male donor with early-stage non-small cell lung cancer. The genes are TRBV20-1 and TRBJ1-5; D gene unclear. Here the sequenced sample was PBMCs, taken at surgery. The CDR3 region has the DNA TGCAGTGCTAGGGAGATTCCTACAAATCAGCCCCAGCATTTT. As protein: CSAREIPTNQPQHF.